The 2 T cell receptor beta chains presented below share a single source sample, sequenced in a study of blood T cell repertoires in COVID-19. The assay was immunoSEQ multiplex PCR, and TCRdb's table has in-frame clones only and misses some. This table has about 410,000 clones, 89% appearing once. The material sequenced was peripheral blood. The receptors shown here come from a woman aged 40 to 49 with COVID-19, enrolled during active disease.

The table lists this clone with a few counts. The chain joins TRBV4-3 to TRBJ2-2, with 7 bases fitting TRBD1. Unmatched junction bases numbered 2, after V lost 3 bases and J lost 1 base. Looked up from germline, CDR1 is LGHNA and CDR2 is YSLEER. The CDR3 runs 15 residues. CDR3: CASSHRQGNTGELFF. In nucleotides, the CDR3 is TGCGCCAGCAGCCACCGACAGGGGAACACCGGGGAGCTGTTTTTT.

This clone appeared a single time. V is TRBV5-6 and J is TRBJ1-2, with unresolved D. The CDR3 sequence is 14 residues long. V was cut by 4 bases and J by 8 bases, with 18 bases left in between. CDR1 is SGHDT and CDR2 is YYEEEE in the germline V gene. Here the CDR3 reads CASSPSPGEGGYTF. The CDR3 bases are TGTGCCAGCAGCCCATCCCCCGGGGAGGGAGGCTACACCTTC.